One sample yielded the 27 T cell receptor beta chains listed below, sequenced in a study of response to subunit inactivated influenza vaccine. A single record per CDR3 protein comes from TCRdb applying MiXCR to the RT-PCR reads. The sample yields roughly 700,000 distinct CDR3 sequences, approximately 14% seen once. The starting material was PBMCs from blood, obtained roughly 13 days after vaccination. These receptors were obtained from a man in his forties or fifties who received an inactivated influenza vaccine.

This clonotype was recorded at least ten times. The V and J genes are TRBV29-1 and TRBJ1-4; TRBD1 might be the D (6 bases). There are 13 residues in the CDR3. Germline CDR1 and CDR2: SQVTM and ANQGSEA. Trimming shortened V by 7 bases and J by 0 bases, and 9 bases separated the two germline ends. The chain's CDR3 is CSARTATNEKLFF. CDR3 coding DNA: TGCAGCGCTCGGACAGCAACTAATGAAAAACTGTTTTTT. Together with reference TRBV29-1 and TRBJ1-4, the CDR3 gives the full variable domain: SAVISQKPSRDICQRGTSLTIQCQVDSQVTMMFWYRQQPGQSLTLIATANQGSEATYESGFVIDKFPISRPNLTFSTLTVSNMSPEDSSIYLCSARTATNEKLFFGSGTQLSVL.

The genes are TRBV7-9 and TRBJ2-5; 7 bases line up with TRBD2. Germline CDR1 and CDR2: SEHNR and FQNEAQ (reference sequence). The CDR3 covers 16 residues. J gave up 2 bases and V 2 bases, and 8 bases lay outside the gene matches. CDR3 sequence (DNA): TGTGCCAGCAGCTTACTAGCGGAAGGCCCTCAAGAGACCCAGTACTTC. This sequence encodes CASSLLAEGPQETQYF.

This clonotype was recorded a few times. J is TRBJ2-3 and V is TRBV6-2 or TRBV6-3; 10 positions match TRBD2. The trim removed 6 bases at V and 6 bases at J, leaving 0 bases unmatched. CDR1 is MNHEY and CDR2 is SVGEGT in the germline V gene. CDR3 length: 12 amino acids. CDR3 region: CASRTSGDTQYF. CDR3 DNA sequence: TGTGCCAGCAGGACTAGCGGGGATACGCAGTATTTT.

This rearrangement joins TRBV12-3 or TRBV12-4 to TRBJ2-5, with TRBD1 matching 10 bases. The CDR3 totals 14 residues. V was clipped by 7 bases and J by 3 bases; unmatched bases: 5. CDR3 protein: CASTTGQGKETQYF. The CDR3 coding sequence is TGTGCCAGCACCACGGGACAGGGGAAAGAGACCCAGTACTTC.

This clonotype came up a few times. The chain links TRBV10-3 to TRBJ2-3; D is ambiguous. The V gene's germline CDR1 is ENHRY and CDR2 SYGVKD. The V end was cut by 2 bases, the J end by 2 bases, with 8 bases between. The CDR3 totals 14 residues. CDR3 residues: CAISERADTDTQYF. The CDR3 DNA reads as TGTGCCATCAGTGAGAGGGCAGACACAGATACGCAGTATTTT.

This clonotype was counted only a few times. The rearrangement links TRBV4-2 to TRBJ2-1; 7 bases map to TRBD2. Germline V gene data show CDR1 as LGHNA and CDR2 as YNFKEQ. CDR3 size: 14 residues. The ends lost 3 bases at V and 6 bases at J; junction bases unmatched: 5. The CDR3 reads CASSHPAGSNEQFF. In DNA, the CDR3 is TGTGCCAGCAGCCACCCAGCGGGAAGCAATGAGCAGTTCTTC.

J is TRBJ1-2 and V is TRBV12-3 or TRBV12-4; a possible D gene is TRBD1 (5 bases). This CDR3 comprises 11 residues. The germline V and J ends were trimmed by 6 bases and 7 bases, with 9 bases remaining between them. The CDR3 protein is CASRLGGGYTF. In DNA form, the CDR3 reads TGTGCCAGCAGGCTCGGGGGTGGCTACACCTTC.

This clonotype was seen a handful of times. A junction boundary mismatches the germline segment, possibly from a read error. The chain combines TRBV7-7 with TRBJ2-2; no definite D call. The CDR3 totals 16 residues. Germline CDR1 reads SSHAT; CDR2 reads FNYEAQ (reference sequence). CDR3 amino acids: CASSLGRRAPTGELFF. As DNA, the CDR3 is TGTGCTAGCAGCTTAGGTCGGAGAGCGCCCACCGGGGAGCTGTTTTTT.

The chain employs TRBV11-3 and TRBJ2-1; 8 bases align to TRBD1. Germline CDR1 and CDR2: SGHNT and YENEEA. The V and J ends lost 4 bases and 5 bases, in that order; junction bases with no gene match: 13. The CDR3 loop spans 17 amino acids. The CDR3 nucleotides are TGTGCCAGCAGCTCGGGCCTGACAGGGGCGGTCCACAATGAGCAGTTCTTC. Its protein is CASSSGLTGAVHNEQFF. The variable domain in full, with the rest retrieved from reference TRBV11-3 and TRBJ2-1, is EAGVVQSPRYKIIEKKQPVAFWCNPISGHNTLYWYLQNLGQGPELLIRYENEEAVDDSQLPKDRFSAERLKGVDSTLKIQPAELGDSAVYLCASSSGLTGAVHNEQFFGPGTRLTVL.

The chain has TRBV6-1 and TRBJ1-5; 10 bases match TRBD1. Per the germline V gene, CDR1 is MNHNS and CDR2 is SASEGT. The CDR3 spans 19 residues. The V and J ends lost 3 bases and 0 bases, in that order; junction bases with no gene match: 11. The CDR3 coding sequence is TGTGCCAGCAGTGATATCCCGGGACAGGGGATTCATAGCAATCAGCCCCAGCATTTT. Protein sequence: CASSDIPGQGIHSNQPQHF.

A few counts support this clonotype. The V and J genes are TRBV15 and TRBJ1-2; maybe TRBD1 (5 bases). V was pared by 2 bases and J by 8 bases, with 15 bases between. The germline CDR1 and CDR2 sequences are LNHNV and YYDKDF (reference sequence). The CDR3 is made up of 14 amino acids. CDR3 coding DNA: TGTGCCACCAGCAGACCCGACAGCCTGGAGGGCTACACCTTC. It encodes CATSRPDSLEGYTF.

The CDR3 reads CASSLVYPGQGTGELFF. The CDR3 nucleotides read TGTGCCAGCAGCTTAGTCTACCCGGGACAGGGCACCGGGGAGCTGTTTTTT. This chain uses TRBV11-2 with TRBJ2-2; 9 positions agree with TRBD1. Germline-derived CDR1 and CDR2 are SGHAT and FQNNGV. The ends lost 1 base at V and 4 bases at J; junction bases unmatched: 7. The CDR3 extends over 17 amino acids.

This clonotype was detected only a few times. This chain connects TRBV10-3 to TRBJ1-1; 7 bases line up with TRBD1. Trimming removed 3 bases from V and 4 bases from J; junction bases left unmatched: 8. CDR1 and CDR2 from the germline V gene are ENHRY and SYGVKD. There are 15 residues in the CDR3. The CDR3 DNA sequence: TGTGCCATCAGTGACCCGACAGGGTTGGGCACTGAAGCTTTCTTT. Its translation: CAISDPTGLGTEAFF.

This clonotype was observed a handful of times. V is TRBV27 and J is TRBJ2-7; maybe TRBD2 (6 bases). V was pared by 6 bases and J by 3 bases, with 18 bases between. This CDR3 spans 15 amino acids. Germline CDR1 is MNHEY and CDR2 is SMNVEV (reference sequence). The CDR3, as DNA: TGTGCCAGCAGCTCGATGACCGGGAGTTACTACGAGCAGTACTTC. Its protein is CASSSMTGSYYEQYF.

This clonotype was seen repeatedly, ten times or more. V and J are TRBV5-5 and TRBJ2-7, with TRBD2 identical over 7 bases. V lost 4 bases and J lost 2; bases outside the gene matches: 12. This CDR3 is 16 amino acids long. Germline lookup yields CDR1 SGHKS and CDR2 YYEKEE (reference sequence). In DNA form, the CDR3 reads TGTGCCAGCAGCCCCCCCGGGGGGAGAGGGGCCTACGAGCAGTACTTC. This codes for CASSPPGGRGAYEQYF.

V usage is TRBV6-2 or TRBV6-3 and J usage is TRBJ1-2; tentatively, D is TRBD1 (6 bases). This CDR3 has 14 amino acids. Trimming took off 5 bases at V and 4 bases at J, with 14 bases between the two ends. Germline V CDR1 and CDR2: MNHEY, SVGEGT. The CDR3 reads CASSLPGQIYGYTF. The CDR3 DNA is TGTGCCAGCAGTCTCCCCGGACAGATCTATGGCTACACCTTC.

The V gene is TRBV6-2 or TRBV6-3, the J gene TRBJ2-1, with 9 bases lining up with TRBD2. Trimming removed 7 bases from V and 7 bases from J; junction bases left unmatched: 14. From germline, CDR1 is MNHEY and CDR2 SVGEGT. This CDR3 has 16 amino acids. The CDR3 sequence is CASTPRGRGGLNEQFF. DNA for the CDR3: TGTGCCAGCACCCCACGGGGGCGGGGGGGCCTTAATGAGCAGTTCTTC.

The chain is built from TRBV12-3 or TRBV12-4 and TRBJ1-2; D ambiguous. The CDR3 consists of 15 residues. V was clipped by 4 bases and J by 2 bases, with 14 bases between them. The DNA of the CDR3 is TGTGCCAGCAGTTCCCCCCCTGTGGTGAACTATGGCTACACCTTC. This encodes CASSSPPVVNYGYTF.

V is TRBV4-2 and J is TRBJ2-7, with D perhaps TRBD2 (6 bases). This CDR3 has 16 residues. The germline CDR1 and CDR2 sequences are LGHNA and YNFKEQ. V gave up 1 base and J gave up 3 bases, with 16 bases separating them. CDR3 protein: CASSQALTGVGYEQYF. The CDR3 region has the DNA TGTGCCAGCAGCCAAGCTTTGACGGGAGTTGGCTACGAGCAGTACTTC.

The V gene is TRBV20-1, the J gene TRBJ2-7; maybe TRBD2 (5 bases). CDR1 and CDR2 (germline): DFQATT, SNEGSKA (reference sequence). This CDR3 has 14 amino acids. V lost 1 base to trimming and J lost 9 bases, with 19 bases between them. The DNA for the CDR3 is TGCAGTGCTAGAGGTGTGATAGGGAGTACGGGGCAGTACTTC. It codes for CSARGVIGSTGQYF.

The V gene is TRBV11-2, the J gene TRBJ2-1; TRBD1 matches 10 bases. Germline-derived CDR1 and CDR2 are SGHAT and FQNNGV. The CDR3 totals 17 residues. Trimming at V came to 0 bases and at J to 2 bases, leaving 4 bases not matched to a gene. The CDR3 protein is CASSLDGGQGAYNEQFF. CDR3 in DNA: TGTGCCAGCAGCTTAGATGGTGGACAGGGGGCCTACAATGAGCAGTTCTTC.

The rearrangement joins TRBV15 to TRBJ2-5; weak D call: TRBD2 (6 bases). With 0 bases removed from V and 1 base from J, the gap between germline ends came to 9 bases. This CDR3 contains 15 residues. Germline-derived CDR1 and CDR2 are LNHNV and YYDKDF (reference sequence). In DNA, the CDR3 is TGTGCCACCAGCAGAGAAATGGGACTCCAAGAGACCCAGTACTTC. The encoded protein is CATSREMGLQETQYF.

This chain joins TRBV20-1 and TRBJ2-1; D could derive from TRBD1 or TRBD2 (5 bases each). Between the trimmed V and J ends, which lost 1 base and 9 bases, there was a span of 16 bases. Germline loops: CDR1 DFQATT, CDR2 SNEGSKA (reference sequence). CDR3 length: 14 residues. CDR3 DNA: TGCAGTGCTAGAGTCCCCCGGGGCTTTAGTGAGCAGTTCTTC. This encodes CSARVPRGFSEQFF.

To note about this clonotype: This may arise from a read error, as a much more abundant clone is one base away. Written as DNA, the CDR3 is TGTGCCAGCAGCCTAGGACTAGCGGGAAAGGAGAAGCAGTTCTTC. Protein product: CASSLGLAGKEKQFF. The rearrangement joins TRBV3-1 to TRBJ2-1; 12 bases line up with TRBD2. This CDR3 is built from 15 residues. Germline CDR1 and CDR2: LGHDT and YNNKEL (reference sequence). Germline trimming cut 4 bases from V and 11 bases from J; bases unmatched to any gene: 9.

This clonotype was detected many times. The V gene is TRBV29-1, the J gene TRBJ2-1, with TRBD2 matching 14 bases. Unmatched junction bases numbered 11, after V lost 7 bases and J lost 0 bases. The CDR3 is 18 residues long. Germline CDR1 reads SQVTM; CDR2 reads ANQGSEA. The CDR3 region has the DNA TGCAGCGCTTCCGGACTAGCGGGAGGTCTAAGCTCCTACAATGAGCAGTTCTTC. Protein sequence: CSASGLAGGLSSYNEQFF.

This clonotype was picked up many times. The chain joins TRBV12-3 or TRBV12-4 to TRBJ2-7, with TRBD2 identical over 7 bases. V was pared by 7 bases and J by 2 bases, with 5 bases of the junction left unmatched. CDR3 length: 13 amino acids. Here the CDR3 reads CASTKGGTYEQYF. In DNA, the CDR3 is TGTGCCAGCACCAAGGGAGGGACCTACGAGCAGTACTTC.

About this clonotype: A read error may account for a junction end that differs from germline. This chain links TRBV10-3 with TRBJ2-1; D ambiguous. The CDR3 spans 11 residues. Germline-derived CDR1 and CDR2 are ENHRY and SYGVKD. Written as DNA, the CDR3 is TGTGCCATCTTGGCCTACGATGAGCAGTTCTTC. Translation gives CAILAYDEQFF.